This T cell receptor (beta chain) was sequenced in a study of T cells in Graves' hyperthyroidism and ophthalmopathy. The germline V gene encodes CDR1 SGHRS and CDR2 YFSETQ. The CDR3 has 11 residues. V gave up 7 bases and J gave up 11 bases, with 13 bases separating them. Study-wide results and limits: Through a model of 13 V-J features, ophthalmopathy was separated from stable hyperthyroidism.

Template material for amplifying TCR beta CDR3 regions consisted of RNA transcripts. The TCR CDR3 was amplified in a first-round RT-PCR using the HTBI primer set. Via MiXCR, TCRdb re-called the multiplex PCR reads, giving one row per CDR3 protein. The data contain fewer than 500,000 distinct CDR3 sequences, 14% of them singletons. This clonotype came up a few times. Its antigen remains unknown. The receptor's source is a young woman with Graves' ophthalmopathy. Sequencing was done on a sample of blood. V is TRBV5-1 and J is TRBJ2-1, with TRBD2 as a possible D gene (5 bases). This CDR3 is CASRWERKQFF. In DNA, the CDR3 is TGCGCCAGCCGCTGGGAGAGGAAGCAGTTCTTC. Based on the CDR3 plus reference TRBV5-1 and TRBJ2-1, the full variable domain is KAGVTQTPRYLIKTRGQQVTLSCSPISGHRSVSWYQQTPGQGLQFLFEYFSETQRNKGNFPGRFSGRQFSNSRSEMNVSTLELGDSALYLCASRWERKQFFGPGTRLTVL.